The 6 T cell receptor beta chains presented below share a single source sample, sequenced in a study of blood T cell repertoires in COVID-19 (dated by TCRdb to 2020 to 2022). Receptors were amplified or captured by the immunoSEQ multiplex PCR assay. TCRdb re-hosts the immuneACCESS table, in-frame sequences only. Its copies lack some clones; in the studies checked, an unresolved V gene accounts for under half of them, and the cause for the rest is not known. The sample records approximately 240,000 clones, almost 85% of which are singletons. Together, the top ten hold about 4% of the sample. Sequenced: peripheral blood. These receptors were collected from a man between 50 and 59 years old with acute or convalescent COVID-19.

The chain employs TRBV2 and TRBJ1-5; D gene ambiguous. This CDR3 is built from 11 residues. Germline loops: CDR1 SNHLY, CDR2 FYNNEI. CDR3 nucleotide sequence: TGTTCACTGGGAGGCAATCAGCCCCAGCATTTT. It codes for CSLGGNQPQHF.

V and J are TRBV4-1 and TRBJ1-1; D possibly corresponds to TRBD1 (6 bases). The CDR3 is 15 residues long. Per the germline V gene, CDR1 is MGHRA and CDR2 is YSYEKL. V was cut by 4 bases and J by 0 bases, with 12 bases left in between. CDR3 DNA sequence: TGCGCCAGCAGCCGGGTGGGGGGGCTGAACACTGAAGCTTTCTTT. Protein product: CASSRVGGLNTEAFF.

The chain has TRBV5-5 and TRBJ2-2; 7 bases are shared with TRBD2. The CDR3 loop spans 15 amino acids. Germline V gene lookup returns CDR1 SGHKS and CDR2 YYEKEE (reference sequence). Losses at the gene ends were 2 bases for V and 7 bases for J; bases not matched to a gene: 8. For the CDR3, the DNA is TGTGCCAGCAGCTTAGGCGGGAGACTATACGGGGAGCTGTTTTTT. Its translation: CASSLGGRLYGELFF. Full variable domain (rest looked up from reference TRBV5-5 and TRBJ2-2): DAGVTQSPTHLIKTRGQQVTLRCSPISGHKSVSWYQQVLGQGPQFIFQYYEKEERGRGNFPDRFSARQFPNYSSELNVNALLLGDSALYLCASSLGGRLYGELFFGEGSRLTVL.

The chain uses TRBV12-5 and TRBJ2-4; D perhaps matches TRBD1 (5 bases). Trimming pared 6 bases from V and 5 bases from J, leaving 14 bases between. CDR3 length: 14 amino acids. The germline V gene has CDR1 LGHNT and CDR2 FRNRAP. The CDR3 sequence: CASGFTGDENIQYF. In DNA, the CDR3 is TGTGCTAGTGGGTTCACAGGAGATGAAAACATTCAGTACTTC.

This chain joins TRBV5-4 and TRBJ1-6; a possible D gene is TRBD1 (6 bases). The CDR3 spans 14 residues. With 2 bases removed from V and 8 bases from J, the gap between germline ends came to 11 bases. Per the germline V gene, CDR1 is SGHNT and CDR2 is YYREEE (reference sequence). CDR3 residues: CASSLQGFDSPLHF. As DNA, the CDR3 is TGTGCCAGCAGCTTACAGGGATTTGATTCACCCCTCCACTTT.

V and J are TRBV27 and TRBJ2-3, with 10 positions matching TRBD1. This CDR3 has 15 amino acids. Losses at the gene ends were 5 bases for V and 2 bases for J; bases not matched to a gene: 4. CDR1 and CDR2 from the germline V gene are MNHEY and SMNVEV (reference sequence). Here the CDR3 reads CASSTGTGVTDTQYF. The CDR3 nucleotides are TGTGCCAGCAGTACTGGGACAGGGGTCACAGATACGCAGTATTTT.